These T cell receptor beta chains were read from a single sample in a study of shared clonotypes between healthy human individuals. Libraries were prepared by immunoSEQ multiplex PCR; TCRdb keeps only in-frame clonotypes and omits some of them. The data show roughly 2.2 million clones, approximately 95% seen once. Sequences were obtained from naive CD4+ T cells from PBMCs. These receptors were taken from a man aged 18 to 29 in good health. Some clones in this sample may be carry-over from other donors' samples. Each CDR3 is given with its conserved first and last residue. The D gene is left open where the match is weak. Clone size is not always given. Where it is, it says once, few, many or a class for expanded clones.

NA	TRBV14	13	NA	TRBJ2-1	TGTGCCAGCAGCCGCCTCAGTCAGCATGAGCAGTTCTTC	CASSRLSQHEQFF
TRBD1	TRBV13	14	NA	TRBJ2-5	TGTGCCAGCAGCCGTGACAGGGGAGGCGAGACCCAGTACTTC	CASSRDRGGETQYF
NA	TRBV5-1	14	NA	TRBJ1-5	TGCGCCAGCAGCTTGGAGGGCAAGGGACAGCCCCAGCATTTT	CASSLEGKGQPQHF
TRBD2	TRBV15	15	NA	TRBJ2-3	TGTGCCACCAGCGGGGGGACTAGCGGAAAAGATACGCAGTATTTT	CATSGGTSGKDTQYF
NA	TRBV5-4	13	once	TRBJ1-4	TGTGCCAGCAGCGGGGGGCCGTCTGAAAAACTGTTTTTT	CASSGGPSEKLFF
NA	TRBV7-9	14	NA	TRBJ1-2	TGTGCCAGCAGCCACAATATTCGGGGTCAAGGCTACACCTTC	CASSHNIRGQGYTF
TRBD1	TRBV19	14	NA	TRBJ2-1	TGTGCCAGTAGTATGAGAACAGGGGGACATGAGCAGTTCTTC	CASSMRTGGHEQFF
NA	TRBV7-2	13	NA	TRBJ1-4	TGTGCCAGCAGCTTAGAGGCAAATGAAAAACTGTTTTTT	CASSLEANEKLFF
NA	TRBV27	14	NA	TRBJ2-1	TGTGCCAGCACAATCAACCCGCAATACAATGAGCAGTTCTTC	CASTINPQYNEQFF
TRBD1	TRBV11-2	17	NA	TRBJ2-3	TGTGCCAGCAGCGAAGGACAGGGAGTAATAGTGACAGATACGCAGTATTTT	CASSEGQGVIVTDTQYF
NA	TRBV7-9	11	NA	TRBJ1-2	TGTGCCAGCAGCTTGGGTTCTGGCTACACCTTC	CASSLGSGYTF
TRBD2	TRBV5-1	17	once	TRBJ2-7	TGCGCCAGCAGCTTGGAGTCTAGCGGGAGATTTGTGTACGAGCAGTACTTC	CASSLESSGRFVYEQYF
NA	TRBV7-9	14	NA	TRBJ1-1	TGTGCCAGCAGCTTAGTGGTAGGGTTGACTGAAGCTTTCTTT	CASSLVVGLTEAFF
NA	TRBV28	15	NA	TRBJ2-1	TGTGCCAGCAGTTTAAGAGTGGTCAGCTACAATGAGCAGTTCTTC	CASSLRVVSYNEQFF